The sequence of this T cell receptor beta chain was determined in a study of control samples from healthy donors and cancer patients. CDR1 and CDR2 from the germline V gene are KGHDR and SFDVKD. This CDR3 has 17 residues. For this clone: One end of the junction fails to match germline, which may point to a read error.

The data were produced by immunoSEQ multiplex PCR, yet TCRdb's version contains in-frame clones alone and is incomplete. The sample shows 100,000 to 150,000 clones, about 90% of them seen only once. Input material: blood. The chain carries TRBV24-1 and TRBJ2-5, with a tentative D call TRBD2 (6 bases). This sequence was found in a man aged 18 to 29 in good health. For the CDR3, the DNA is TGTACCACCAGTGATTTGGGGAAAAGCGGGCATAAAGAGACCCAGTACTTC. Residues: CTTSDLGKSGHKETQYF.